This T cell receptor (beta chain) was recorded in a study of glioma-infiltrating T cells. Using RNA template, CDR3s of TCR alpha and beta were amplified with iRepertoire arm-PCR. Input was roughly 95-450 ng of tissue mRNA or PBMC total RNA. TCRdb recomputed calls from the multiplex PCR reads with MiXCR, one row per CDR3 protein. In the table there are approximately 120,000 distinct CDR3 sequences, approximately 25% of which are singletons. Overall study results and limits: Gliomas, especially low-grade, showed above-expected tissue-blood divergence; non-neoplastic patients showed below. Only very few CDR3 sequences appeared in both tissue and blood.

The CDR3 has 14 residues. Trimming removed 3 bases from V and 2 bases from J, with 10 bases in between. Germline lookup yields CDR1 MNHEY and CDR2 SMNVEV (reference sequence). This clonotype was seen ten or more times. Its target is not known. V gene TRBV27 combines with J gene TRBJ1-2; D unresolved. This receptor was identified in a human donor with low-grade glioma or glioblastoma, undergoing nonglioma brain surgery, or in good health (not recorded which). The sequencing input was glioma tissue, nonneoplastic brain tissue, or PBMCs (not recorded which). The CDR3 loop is CASSFKGRNYGYTF. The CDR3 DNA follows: TGTGCCAGCAGTTTCAAGGGTCGCAACTATGGCTACACCTTC.